This entry lists 30 T cell receptor beta chains sequenced from one sample in a study of tumor-infiltrating lymphocytes in primary liver carcinoma. Investigators took RNA and DNA out together from roughly 20-30 mg of unsorted bulk tissue. A constant-region primer primed TCR beta cDNA synthesis from about 530 ng of total RNA. Three nested multiplex PCR rounds, a slightly modified ARM-PCR method, built the TCR beta libraries. TRBV1-TRBV30 forward primers and a C-beta reverse primer were used in the first two PCR rounds, which each ran for 9 to 10 cycles. In TCRdb, the multiplex PCR reads were re-called with MiXCR into one record per CDR3 protein. The sample carries roughly 100,000 distinct CDR3 sequences, roughly 80% recorded once. What was sequenced was liver tumor tissue from sampling region 3. The subset was: tumor region T3, left-lateral pole. The origin of the receptors is a man between 35 and 55 years old with primary liver carcinoma and hepatitis B virus infection.

In the case of this clonotype: At one end the junction does not follow the germline gene, possibly because of a read error. This sequence joins TRBV6-5 and TRBJ1-4; D remains ambiguous. This CDR3 is built from 14 residues. Germline V gives CDR1 MNHEY, CDR2 SVGAGI. The CDR3 bases are TGTACCAGCAGAATGATTGCATCTAATGAAAAACTGTTTTTT. Translating gives CTSRMIASNEKLFF.

Concerning this clonotype: A much larger clone sits a single nucleotide away, making a read error possible. The rearrangement joins TRBV20-1 to TRBJ1-1; TRBD1 agrees at 8 bases. The germline V gene encodes CDR1 DFQATT and CDR2 SNEGSKA (reference sequence). The CDR3 has 15 amino acids. The CDR3: CNAREGGTGIYEAFF. The CDR3 DNA is TGCAATGCTAGAGAGGGAGGGACAGGAATCTATGAAGCTTTCTTT.

This clonotype was recorded a few times. Being one base from a much bigger clone, this may be a read error. V is TRBV7-6 and J is TRBJ2-1, with 10 nucleotides matching TRBD1. Per germline, CDR1 SGHVS and CDR2 FNYEAQ. This CDR3 comprises 15 residues. The CDR3 loop reads CASSLGTGGLNDQFF. As DNA, the CDR3 is TGTGCCAGCAGCTTAGGGACAGGGGGTTTAAATGATCAGTTCTTC.

The sample holds one count of this clonotype. The junction shows a germline mismatch at one end, possibly a read error. This sequence joins TRBV4-2 and TRBJ1-2; D is unclear. This CDR3 contains 15 residues. Germline V CDR1 and CDR2: LGHNA, YNFKEQ. The CDR3 nucleotides read TGTGCCAGCAGCCTAGGAACGGGAAGTAACTATGGCTACATCTTC. It translates to CASSLGTGSNYGYIF.

The table lists this clonotype with a count of one. At one of its ends the junction is not consistent with the germline gene, which may arise from a read error. The V and J genes are TRBV18 and TRBJ1-1; D unclear. The CDR3 runs 15 residues. CDR1 and CDR2 (germline): KGHSH, LQKENI. The CDR3 is CTSSPQSSLGTEAFF. The CDR3 nucleotides read TGTACCAGCTCACCACAATCCAGTTTGGGCACTGAAGCTTTCTTT.

Comment on this clonotype: Germline and junction disagree at one end, which may indicate a read error. The DNA of the CDR3 is TGTAGCGTTGAAGCGGACATGGGACGAGCAGAGACCCAGTACTTC. Its translation: CSVEADMGRAETQYF. The chain employs TRBV29-1 and TRBJ2-5; D tentatively fits TRBD1 or TRBD2 (5 bases each). This CDR3 contains 15 residues. CDR1 and CDR2 (germline): SQVTM, ANQGSEA.

As to this clonotype: Relative to the germline gene, one junction end is altered; a read error may explain this. This sequence joins TRBV10-3 and TRBJ2-1, with D unclear. This CDR3 is 15 amino acids long. The germline gives CDR1 ENHRY, CDR2 SYGVKD. The CDR3 protein is CAISDRQLSYCELFF. The CDR3 bases are TGTGCCATCAGTGATCGGCAGCTTTCCTACTGTGAGCTGTTCTTC.

This chain connects TRBV12-3 or TRBV12-4 to TRBJ2-7, with D perhaps matching TRBD2 (5 bases). Trimming left V 7 bases short and J 2 bases short, with 18 bases between. The CDR3 consists of 15 residues. The CDR3 spells CASILDIEGAYEQYF. DNA of the CDR3: TGTGCCAGCATCCTAGATATAGAGGGCGCCTACGAGCAGTACTTC.

Comment on this clonotype: A much larger clone lies a single base off, so this may be a read error. The rearrangement uses TRBV5-1 and TRBJ2-2; D is unclear. The CDR3 spans 13 residues. CDR1 is SGHRS and CDR2 is YFSETQ in the germline V gene. The V gene lost 4 bases and the J gene lost 7 bases, with 11 bases spanning the gap. This CDR3 is CASSAMGGGELFF. In DNA form, the CDR3 reads TGCGCCAGCAGCGCCATGGGTGGCGGGGAGCTGTTTTTT.

Comment on this clonotype: One end of the junction varies from germline; a read error may be responsible. This chain joins TRBV28 and TRBJ2-1; 13 bases line up with TRBD2. The CDR3 is 19 amino acids. Germline V gene lookup returns CDR1 MDHEN and CDR2 SYDVKM. The DNA of the CDR3 is TGTGCCAGTAGTTTTGCGGGACTAGCGGGATTGAGCTCCTACGATGAGCAGTTCTTC. Residues: CASSFAGLAGLSSYDEQFF.

This clonotype was observed a single time. No DNA is shown, since the ends of the CDR3 on it are uncertain; the CDR3 is the one TCRdb lists. J is TRBJ2-5 and V is TRBV29-1; the table assigns TRBD1, which was not confirmed against the DNA. The CDR3 is 14 amino acids long, termini counted. Per the germline V gene, CDR1 is SQVTM and CDR2 is ANQGSEA. The chain's CDR3 is CSVASGTTWETHYF.

This clonotype came up once. V and J are TRBV10-3 and TRBJ1-5, with D possibly TRBD1 on 6 matching bases. V lost 10 bases, J lost 6 bases, and 16 bases lay in between. The length of the CDR3 is 13 residues. CDR1 ENHRY and CDR2 SYGVKD come from the germline V gene. DNA of the CDR3: TGTGCCAAGAGTGAGTCGACAGGTCAGCCCCAGCATTTT. The encoded protein is CAKSESTGQPQHF.

On this clonotype itself: Its ends do not fully match the called genes, so a read error is possible. The J gene is TRBJ2-7, the V gene TRBV4-3; D uncertain. This CDR3 region has 15 residues. Per the germline V gene, CDR1 is LGHNA and CDR2 is YSLEER. CDR3 region: CASSQDVSNSYEQYF. The CDR3 DNA reads TGTGCCAGCAGCCAAGATGTTTCCAATTCCTACGAGCAGTACTTC.

Details on this clonotype: A junction end diverges from the germline sequence, so it may reflect a read error. The V and J genes are TRBV11-1 and TRBJ2-5; D gene ambiguous. Germline V lookup: CDR1 SGHAT, CDR2 FQDESV (reference sequence). CDR3 size: 12 residues. For the CDR3, the DNA is TGCGTCAGCAGCTCTGGCGCTCTGATCCAGTACTTC. Protein: CVSSSGALIQYF.

The V gene is TRBV5-1, the J gene TRBJ1-1; D gene unclear. V shed 0 bases and J shed 10 bases, with 19 bases lying between them. From germline, CDR1 is SGHRS and CDR2 YFSETQ. The length of the CDR3 is 15 residues. CDR3 in DNA: TGCGCCAGCAGCTTGGCCATGGGCGAGTACAGTGGAGCTTTCTTT. This encodes CASSLAMGEYSGAFF.

Comment on this clonotype: A read error is possible here, since a much larger clone lies one base away. The CDR3 does not end in the conserved phenylalanine or tryptophan, so this is likely a read error. This chain connects TRBV28 to TRBJ1-1; D is unclear. The CDR3 sequence is 13 residues long. Deletions cut 2 bases from V and 11 bases from J, with 15 bases between. The germline V gene has CDR1 MDHEN and CDR2 SYDVKM. CDR3 DNA: TGTGCCAGCAGTTTAGGAGCGCCCCCCGGGGCTTTCCTT. Protein: CASSLGAPPGAFL.

This clonotype has just one count. An end of the junction does not agree with germline; a read error may underlie this. The gene calls are TRBV28 and TRBJ2-7, with TRBD1 as a possible D gene (6 bases). Germline loops: CDR1 MDHEN, CDR2 SYDVKM. The CDR3 extends over 15 amino acids. The CDR3 loop reads CASSEPVQGRNEQCF. The CDR3, as DNA: TGTGCCAGCAGTGAACCAGTACAGGGTCGCAACGAGCAGTGCTTC.

The DNA of the CDR3 is TGTGCCAGCAGAGCCACCGGGACTAGCGCTGGGGGGGTTACGCAGTATTTT. Encoded protein: CASRATGTSAGGVTQYF. The genes are TRBV5-4 and TRBJ2-3; 10 nucleotides match TRBD2. CDR3 length: 17 amino acids. The germline V gene has CDR1 SGHNT and CDR2 YYREEE (reference sequence). J gave up 8 bases and V 5 bases, and 17 bases lay outside the gene matches.

A word on this clonotype: It is likely a read error, because the conserved phenylalanine at the end of the CDR3 is missing. The chain combines TRBV29-1 with TRBJ1-3, with no clear D. Germline loops: CDR1 SQVTM, CDR2 ANQGSEA. The CDR3 is 12 residues long. Trimming cost V 4 bases and J 4 bases, with 8 bases left between them. CDR3 protein: CSVVARGNTIYL. DNA of the CDR3: TGCAGCGTTGTGGCAAGGGGAAACACCATATATTTG.

With regard to this clonotype: Without the conserved terminal phenylalanine or tryptophan, this CDR3 likely stems from a read error. The rearrangement links TRBV11-3 to TRBJ2-1; D remains unclear. The germline V gene has CDR1 SGHNT and CDR2 YENEEA. The germline V and J ends were trimmed by 0 bases and 5 bases, with 8 bases remaining between them. The CDR3 is 14 residues long. The chain's CDR3 is CASSLDFSNNEQFI. CDR3 sequence (DNA): TGTGCCAGCAGCTTAGACTTCTCGAACAATGAGCAGTTCATC.

The chain carries TRBV7-3 and TRBJ2-3, with 8 bases identical to TRBD2. This CDR3 comprises 18 residues. The V gene's germline CDR1 is SGHTA and CDR2 FQGTGA. V dropped 5 bases and J dropped 6; count of bases not matched to a gene: 19. Written as DNA, the CDR3 is TGTGCCAGCAGCCCAGGGACTATCGGGAGGGCCGCACAGGATACGCAGTATTTT. Translated, it gives CASSPGTIGRAAQDTQYF.

Notes on this clonotype: A read error may produce the germline difference seen at one junction end. The chain has TRBV11-2 and TRBJ2-6; D gene uncertain. The CDR3 runs to 18 residues. Germline lookup yields CDR1 SGHAT and CDR2 FQNNGV. CDR3 protein: CASSSRVSNLSGSNVLTF. CDR3 DNA: TGTGCCAGCAGCAGCCGGGTATCAAATCTCTCTGGGTCCAACGTCCTGACTTTC.

As concerns this clonotype: The CDR3 ends on some other residue instead of the conserved phenylalanine or tryptophan, so this is likely a read error. The rearrangement uses TRBV5-4 and TRBJ2-3, with TRBD2 identical over 9 bases. CDR1 and CDR2 (germline): SGHNT, YYREEE (reference sequence). The CDR3 runs to 16 residues. The CDR3 nucleotides are TGTGCAAGCAGCTCGCTCGCGGGAGGGCCCACAGATACACAGTATCTT. Its translation is CASSSLAGGPTDTQYL.

In the case of this clonotype: The junction and the germline gene differ at one end; a read error may be behind it. The chain uses TRBV5-5 and TRBJ2-1, with D possibly TRBD2 on 6 matching bases. The CDR3 has 17 amino acids. Germline values: CDR1 SGHKS, CDR2 YYEKEE (reference sequence). The CDR3 loop reads CASSFTIPGTAYNEQLF. The CDR3 DNA sequence: TGTGCCAGCAGCTTCACAATCCCCGGGACTGCTTACAATGAACAGTTATTC.

Turning to this clonotype: This may be a read error, as it is one base from a much larger clone. This sequence joins TRBV5-1 and TRBJ2-7; D unresolved. There are 13 residues in the CDR3. The germline V gene has CDR1 SGHRS and CDR2 YFSETQ. CDR3 sequence: CASSFGQNYKQYF. The CDR3 nucleotides read TGCGCCAGCAGCTTCGGGCAGAACTACAAGCAGTACTTC.

The CDR3 nucleotides are TGTGCCAGCAACCGAGGCGGGACAAAGACCCAGTACTTC. As protein: CASNRGGTKTQYF. The chain links TRBV12-3 or TRBV12-4 to TRBJ2-5; D possibly uses TRBD1 or TRBD2 (6 bases each). V dropped 7 bases and J dropped 6 bases, with 15 bases sitting between them. The CDR3 is 13 residues long.

A word on this clonotype: This CDR3 fails to terminate in the conserved phenylalanine or tryptophan, so it likely reflects a read error. The DNA is omitted, as the CDR3 cannot be located on it reliably, and the CDR3 follows TCRdb's listing. The rearrangement uses TRBV11-3 and TRBJ2-1. From its first to its last residue, the CDR3 has 12 amino acids. Germline CDR1 and CDR2: SGHNT and YENEEA. The CDR3 reads CASSLNANEQIS.

Worth noting for this clonotype: The CDR3 carries no conserved terminal phenylalanine or tryptophan, so it likely arises from a read error. The J gene is TRBJ2-5, the V gene TRBV11-2, with 7 bases aligning to TRBD2. Per germline, CDR1 SGHAT and CDR2 FQNNGV. CDR3 size: 15 residues. The CDR3 spells CVSSLGASGQETQYS. The CDR3 nucleotides read TGTGTCAGCAGCTTAGGGGCTAGCGGACAAGAAACCCAGTACTCC.

This clonotype was seen a single time. The CDR3 end shows no conserved phenylalanine or tryptophan, and so a read error is likely. It is unclear where the CDR3 begins or ends on the DNA, so no DNA is shown, and the CDR3 is as TCRdb lists it. The chain has TRBV12-3 or TRBV12-4 and TRBJ2-2. The CDR3 has 15 amino acids, counting both end residues. The CDR3 sequence: CASRLAGLNTGELFY.

Concerning this clonotype itself: Mismatch with germline at one junction end may stem from a read error. The chain uses TRBV29-1 and TRBJ1-1; 8 nucleotides line up with TRBD1. Germline lookup yields CDR1 SQVTM and CDR2 ANQGSEA. The length of the CDR3 is 15 residues. This CDR3 is CSGSGGWGMNIEASF. DNA of the CDR3: TGCAGCGGGTCAGGGGGCTGGGGAATGAACATTGAAGCCTCCTTT.